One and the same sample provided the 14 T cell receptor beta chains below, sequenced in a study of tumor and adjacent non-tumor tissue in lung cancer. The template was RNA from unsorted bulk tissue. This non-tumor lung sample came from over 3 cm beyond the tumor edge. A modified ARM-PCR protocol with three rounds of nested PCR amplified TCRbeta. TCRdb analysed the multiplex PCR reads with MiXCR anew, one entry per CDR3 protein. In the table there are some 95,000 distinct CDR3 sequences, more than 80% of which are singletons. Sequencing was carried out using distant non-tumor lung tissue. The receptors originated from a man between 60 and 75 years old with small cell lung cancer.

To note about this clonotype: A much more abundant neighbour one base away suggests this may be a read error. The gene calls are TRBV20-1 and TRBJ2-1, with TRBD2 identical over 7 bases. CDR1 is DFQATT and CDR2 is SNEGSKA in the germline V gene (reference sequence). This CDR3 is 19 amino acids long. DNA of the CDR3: TGCACTGCTAGGGCGAGTCGTTTGTCGATGGCGGGAGCACCCGACGAGCAGTTCTTC. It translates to CTARASRLSMAGAPDEQFF.

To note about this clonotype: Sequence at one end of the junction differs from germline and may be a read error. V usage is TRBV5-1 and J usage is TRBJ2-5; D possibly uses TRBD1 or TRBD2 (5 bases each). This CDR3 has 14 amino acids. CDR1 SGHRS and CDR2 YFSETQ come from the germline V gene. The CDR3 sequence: CASSFEGGQGTQYF. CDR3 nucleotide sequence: TGCGCCAGCAGCTTCGAAGGAGGACAAGGGACCCAGTACTTC.

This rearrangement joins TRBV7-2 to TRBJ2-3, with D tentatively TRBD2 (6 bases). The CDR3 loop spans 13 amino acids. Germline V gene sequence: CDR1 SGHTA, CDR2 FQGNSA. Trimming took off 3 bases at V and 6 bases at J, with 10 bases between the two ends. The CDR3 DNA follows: TGTGCCAGCAGCTTTGACGGAGGGGATACGCAGTATTTT. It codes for CASSFDGGDTQYF.

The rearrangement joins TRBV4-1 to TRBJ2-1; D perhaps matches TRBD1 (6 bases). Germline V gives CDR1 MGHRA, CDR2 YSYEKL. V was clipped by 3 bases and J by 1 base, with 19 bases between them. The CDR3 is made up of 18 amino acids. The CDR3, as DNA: TGCGCCAGCAGCCAGGATGATAAGGGACACAATTCCTACAATGAGCAGTTCTTC. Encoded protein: CASSQDDKGHNSYNEQFF.

The CDR3 protein is CASSDSMAADQYF. The CDR3, as DNA: TGCGCCAGCAGTGATAGTATGGCCGCCGATCAGTACTTC. The chain is built from TRBV10-2 and TRBJ2-7, with unresolved D. V was cut by 3 bases and J by 10 bases, with 16 bases left in between. Per germline, CDR1 WSHSY and CDR2 SAAADI. The CDR3 has 13 amino acids.

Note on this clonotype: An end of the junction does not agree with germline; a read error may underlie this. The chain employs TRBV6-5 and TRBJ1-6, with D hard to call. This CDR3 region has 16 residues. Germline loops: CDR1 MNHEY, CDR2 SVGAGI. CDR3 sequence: CASSQKISGYISPLDF. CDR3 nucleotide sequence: TGTGCCAGCAGTCAAAAAATCTCGGGCTATATTTCACCCCTCGACTTT.

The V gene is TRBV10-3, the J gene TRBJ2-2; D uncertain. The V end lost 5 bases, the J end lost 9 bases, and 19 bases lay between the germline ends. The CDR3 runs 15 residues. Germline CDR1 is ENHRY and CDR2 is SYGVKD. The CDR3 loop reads CAISTKTQYIWELFF. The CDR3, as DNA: TGTGCCATCAGTACAAAGACTCAGTACATCTGGGAGCTGTTTTTT.

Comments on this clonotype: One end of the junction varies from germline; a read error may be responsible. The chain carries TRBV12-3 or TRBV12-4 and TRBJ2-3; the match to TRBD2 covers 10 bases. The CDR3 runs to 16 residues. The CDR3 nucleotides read TGTGCCAACACTACGAGGACTAGCGGAAGCATAGATACGCAGTATTTT. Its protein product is CANTTRTSGSIDTQYF.

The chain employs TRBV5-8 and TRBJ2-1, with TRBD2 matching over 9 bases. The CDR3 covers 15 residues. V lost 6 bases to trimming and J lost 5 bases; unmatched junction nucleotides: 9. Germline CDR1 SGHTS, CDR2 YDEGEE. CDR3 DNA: TGTGCCAGCACTCTTGGACTAGCGAGAGACAATGAGCAGTTCTTC. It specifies CASTLGLARDNEQFF.

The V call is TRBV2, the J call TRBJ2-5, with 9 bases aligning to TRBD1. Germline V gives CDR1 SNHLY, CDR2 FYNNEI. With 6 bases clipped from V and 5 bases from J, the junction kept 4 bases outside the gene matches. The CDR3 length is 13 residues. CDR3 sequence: CASRGQGRETQYF. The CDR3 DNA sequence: TGTGCCAGCAGAGGACAGGGGAGGGAGACCCAGTACTTC.

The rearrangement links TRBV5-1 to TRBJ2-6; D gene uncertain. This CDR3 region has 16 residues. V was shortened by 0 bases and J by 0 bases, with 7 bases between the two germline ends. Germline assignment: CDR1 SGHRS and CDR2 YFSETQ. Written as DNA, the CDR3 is TGCGCCAGCAGCTTGGAACAGTTCTCTGGGGCCAACGTCCTGACTTTC. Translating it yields CASSLEQFSGANVLTF.

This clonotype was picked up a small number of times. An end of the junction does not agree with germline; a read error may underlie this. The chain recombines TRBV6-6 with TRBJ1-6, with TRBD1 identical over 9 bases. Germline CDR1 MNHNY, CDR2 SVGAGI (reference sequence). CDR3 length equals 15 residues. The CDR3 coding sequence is TGTGCCAGTAGGCGGACAGGGGATCAGGATTCACCCCTCTACTTT. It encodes CASRRTGDQDSPLYF.

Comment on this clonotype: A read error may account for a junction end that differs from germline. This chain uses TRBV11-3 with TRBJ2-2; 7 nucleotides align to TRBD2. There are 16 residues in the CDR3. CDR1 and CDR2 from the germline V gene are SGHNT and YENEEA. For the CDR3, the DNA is TGTGCCACCAGCTTAACCGCGGGAGTGATCACCGGGGAGCTATTTTTT. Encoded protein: CATSLTAGVITGELFF.

In DNA, the CDR3 is TGTGCCGGCACCTTTTATGGGAACGGGGAGCTGTTTTTT. It specifies CAGTFYGNGELFF. V and J are TRBV6-2 or TRBV6-3 and TRBJ2-2; no firm D call. Between the trimmed V and J ends, which lost 11 bases and 7 bases, there was a span of 17 bases. The germline V gene encodes CDR1 MNHEY and CDR2 SVGEGT. CDR3 length: 13 residues.